This TCR beta chain stems from a study of blood T cell repertoires in COVID-19. Study overall: Specimens from acute and convalescent COVID-19 originated in the United States, Italy and Spain. PBMCs, B-cell-depleted T cells, or T cells provided the cDNA or gDNA that made up the material.

Germline CDR1 reads MDHEN; CDR2 reads SYDVKM. CDR3 length equals 15 residues. After removal of 5 bases from V and 5 bases from J, the junction contained 9 bases not matched to a gene. This clone showed up just once. Data came from immunoSEQ multiplex PCR; TCRdb stores just in-frame clones and leaves some out. There are over 45,000 clones in the sample; approximately 88% occur only once, and 4% to 5.5% lies in the top ten. The chain uses TRBV28 and TRBJ1-3, with 7 bases that match TRBD1. The clonotype originates from a man aged 45-60 years with active COVID-19. Material for sequencing was peripheral blood. CDR3 loop: CASSRQIQGRNTIYF. The CDR3 DNA sequence: TGTGCCAGCAGTCGGCAGATACAGGGGCGAAACACCATATATTTT.